The 29 T cell receptor beta chains below were found in one sample sequenced in a study of somatic mutations in cytotoxic T cells in rheumatoid arthritis (dated by TCRdb to 2016 to 2017). Libraries were constructed by the immunoSEQ multiplex PCR assay. This is the immuneACCESS table as TCRdb keeps it, with only in-frame sequences that have V and J called. A part of the clones is gone; compared with another copy, unresolved V genes explain less than half, and the rest is unexplained. The sample table holds 20,000 to 25,000 clones, of which around 84% were seen once. The ten largest make up 18% of the sample. The sample consisted of CD8+ T cells sorted from blood. The receptor set was obtained from a woman in her forties or fifties in good health.

This clone appeared a few times. The V gene is TRBV6-5, the J gene TRBJ1-3, with no clear D. The CDR3 spans 15 residues. Between the trimmed V and J ends, which lost 8 bases and 0 bases, there was a span of 14 bases. CDR1 and CDR2 (germline): MNHEY, SVGAGI. For the CDR3, the DNA is TGTGCCAGCGAGGCAGGCGGAAACTCTGGAAACACCATATATTTT. Its translation is CASEAGGNSGNTIYF.

This clone was recorded once. The chain recombines TRBV6-4 with TRBJ2-2; TRBD1 aligns across 9 bases. Germline V gives CDR1 MRHNA, CDR2 SNTAGT. The CDR3 consists of 17 residues. After removal of 0 bases from V and 1 base from J, the junction contained 3 bases not matched to a gene. CDR3 in DNA: TGTGCCAGCAGTGACTCAGACAGGGGGGAGAACACCGGGGAGCTGTTTTTT. Translating gives CASSDSDRGENTGELFF.

This chain connects TRBV7-9 to TRBJ1-6, with 9 bases matching TRBD1. CDR1 SEHNR and CDR2 FQNEAQ come from the germline V gene (reference sequence). This CDR3 has 15 residues. After removal of 5 bases from V and 7 bases from J, the junction contained 6 bases not matched to a gene. In DNA form, the CDR3 reads TGTGCCAGCAGCCCCCCCGGGACAGGGAATTCACCCCTCCACTTT. Translation gives CASSPPGTGNSPLHF.

The chain uses TRBV29-1 and TRBJ2-5, with D perhaps matching TRBD2 (6 bases). In germline, CDR1 is SQVTM, CDR2 ANQGSEA. This CDR3 has 14 amino acids. Between the trimmed V and J ends, which lost 3 bases and 0 bases, there was a span of 11 bases. This chain's CDR3 is CSVEAGQYQETQYF. DNA of the CDR3: TGCAGCGTTGAGGCGGGGCAGTACCAAGAGACCCAGTACTTC.

V and J are TRBV7-9 and TRBJ1-2; no definite D call. Germline CDR1 is SEHNR and CDR2 is FQNEAQ (reference sequence). Trimming took off 6 bases at V and 3 bases at J, with 17 bases between the two ends. This CDR3 is built from 15 residues. This CDR3 is CASRGGGEEYYGYTF. CDR3 in DNA: TGTGCCAGCAGGGGAGGCGGGGAAGAGTACTATGGCTACACCTTC.

This rearrangement joins TRBV28 to TRBJ2-4; TRBD2 aligns across 8 bases. CDR1 and CDR2 from the germline V gene are MDHEN and SYDVKM. With 5 bases clipped from V and 5 bases from J, the junction kept 8 bases outside the gene matches. CDR3 length: 15 amino acids. CDR3 nucleotides: TGTGCCAGCAGTCCCCTAGGTAGCGGGGAAAACATTCAGTACTTC. Protein sequence: CASSPLGSGENIQYF.

CDR3 sequence reads: CASRPTGDYSYGYTF. The CDR3 DNA is TGCGCCAGCAGACCGACAGGGGATTATAGCTATGGCTACACCTTC. The rearrangement joins TRBV5-1 to TRBJ1-2, with 8 bases fitting TRBD1. There are 15 residues in the CDR3. Germline V lookup: CDR1 SGHRS, CDR2 YFSETQ. Unmatched junction bases numbered 10, after V lost 5 bases and J lost 4 bases.

This clone was recorded a few times. The chain couples TRBV7-9 to TRBJ1-1, with D unresolved. In germline, CDR1 is SEHNR, CDR2 FQNEAQ (reference sequence). With 1 base removed from V and 3 bases from J, the gap between germline ends came to 9 bases. This CDR3 spans 14 amino acids. This chain's CDR3 is CASSLDGRYTEAFF. The CDR3 nucleotides read TGTGCCAGCAGCTTAGACGGCCGCTACACTGAAGCTTTCTTT.

The CDR3: CASSPRGSYEQYV. The CDR3 DNA sequence: TGTGCCAGCAGTCCCCGGGGCTCCTACGAGCAGTACGTC. The rearrangement links TRBV28 to TRBJ2-7, with TRBD2 as a possible D gene (5 bases). The CDR3 covers 13 residues. Trimming removed 5 bases at V and 0 bases at J, with 8 bases between. Germline V gene sequence: CDR1 MDHEN, CDR2 SYDVKM.

The chain carries TRBV6-5 and TRBJ2-5; D is unclear. The germline CDR1 and CDR2 sequences are MNHEY and SVGAGI. There are 14 residues in the CDR3. The V end was cut by 0 bases, the J end by 3 bases, with 8 bases between. CDR3 sequence reads: CASSYSFQEETQYF. CDR3 DNA sequence: TGTGCCAGCAGTTACTCGTTCCAGGAAGAGACCCAGTACTTC.

This clone has only a few counts. The chain couples TRBV6-4 to TRBJ2-1; TRBD1 aligns across 7 bases. The V gene's germline CDR1 is MRHNA and CDR2 SNTAGT. J gave up 5 bases and V 4 bases, and 8 bases lay outside the gene matches. The CDR3 has 15 residues. CDR3 DNA: TGTGCCAGCAGTGCCGGACAGGAAGGTCACAATGAGCAGTTCTTC. This gives the protein CASSAGQEGHNEQFF.

The chain combines TRBV7-2 with TRBJ1-2; D is unresolved. CDR1 is SGHTA and CDR2 is FQGNSA in the germline V gene. V was trimmed by 5 bases and J by 4 bases, leaving 20 bases between them. This CDR3 has 16 amino acids. Here the CDR3 DNA reads TGTGCCAGCAGCCCCACCCCACCTCCGCGGGGCTATGGCTACACCTTC. Its translation is CASSPTPPPRGYGYTF. The whole variable domain, filled in from reference TRBV7-2 and TRBJ1-2, reads GAGVSQSPSNKVTEKGKDVELRCDPISGHTALYWYRQSLGQGLEFLIYFQGNSAPDKSGLPSDRFSAERTGGSVSTLTIQRTQQEDSAVYLCASSPTPPPRGYGYTFGSGTRLTVV.

This sequence joins TRBV9 and TRBJ2-2; D is unresolved. This CDR3 is 14 amino acids long. From germline, CDR1 is SGDLS and CDR2 YYNGEE. V was shortened by 3 bases and J by 3 bases, with 9 bases between the two germline ends. In nucleotides, the CDR3 is TGTGCCAGCAGCGACCGATCATACACCGGGGAGCTGTTTTTT. Translating gives CASSDRSYTGELFF.

The V call is TRBV5-6, the J call TRBJ2-1, with D hard to call. Trimming shortened V by 1 base and J by 2 bases, and 16 bases separated the two germline ends. CDR1 SGHDT and CDR2 YYEEEE come from the germline V gene. The CDR3 length is 17 residues. CDR3 protein: CASSLIGLMDAYNEQFF. For the CDR3, the DNA is TGTGCCAGCAGCTTGATCGGTCTCATGGACGCCTACAATGAGCAGTTCTTC.

This clone was seen a single time. CDR3 in DNA: TGTGCCAGTTGTCCAGCAACGCTCATAGCTAACTATGGCTACACCTTC. Translating it yields CASCPATLIANYGYTF. The rearrangement uses TRBV19 and TRBJ1-2, with unresolved D. CDR1 is LNHDA, CDR2 SQIVND, per germline (reference sequence). CDR3 size: 16 residues. V was trimmed by 8 bases and J by 0 bases, leaving 19 bases between them.

This chain joins TRBV9 and TRBJ2-2; 7 bases align to TRBD1. Germline CDR1 and CDR2: SGDLS and YYNGEE. This CDR3 contains 16 residues. The trim removed 4 bases at V and 4 bases at J, leaving 10 bases unmatched. The CDR3 DNA reads as TGTGCCAGCAGCCCTGGGACAGAGGGGACCACCGGGGAGCTGTTTTTT. It yields the protein CASSPGTEGTTGELFF.

The chain is built from TRBV5-1 and TRBJ1-1; D unclear. Trimming pared 1 base from V and 2 bases from J, leaving 9 bases between. The CDR3 contains 14 residues. Germline-derived CDR1 and CDR2 are SGHRS and YFSETQ. The CDR3 nucleotides read TGCGCCAGCAGCTTGTTTGGGGAAAACACTGAAGCTTTCTTT. Its translation: CASSLFGENTEAFF.

This chain uses TRBV4-3 with TRBJ2-3; D may be TRBD1 (7 bases). The V gene lost 6 bases and the J gene lost 0 bases, with 16 bases spanning the gap. Germline assignment: CDR1 LGHNA and CDR2 YSLEER. This CDR3 has 16 amino acids. CDR3 in DNA: TGCGCCAGCAGTGAAGGGGGGACAGTTAGCACAGATACGCAGTATTTT. Amino acid sequence: CASSEGGTVSTDTQYF.

The chain employs TRBV10-2 and TRBJ2-1, with D maybe TRBD2 (7 bases). Germline V CDR1 and CDR2: WSHSY, SAAADI. The CDR3 has 16 residues. V lost 2 bases and J lost 7, with 18 bases in between. The DNA for the CDR3 is TGCGCCAGCAGTGAGAACGGTGGGGGGGCCGGAAATGAGCAGTTCTTC. This translates into CASSENGGGAGNEQFF.

The gene calls are TRBV21-1 and TRBJ2-7; the table's D call, TRBD1, has no DNA check behind it. TRBV21-1 is listed as a pseudogene. The CDR3 loop spans 16 amino acids. The CDR3 nucleotides read TGTGCCAGCAGCAACCTCACAGGGCAGTACTCCTACGAGCAGTACGTC. Protein: CASSNLTGQYSYEQYV.

Judged by abundance, this clone is medium-sized. This CDR3 is CASSLESEGGADTQYF. CDR3 bases: TGCGCCAGCAGCCTAGAATCCGAGGGGGGAGCAGATACGCAGTATTTT. The chain employs TRBV4-3 and TRBJ2-3; either TRBD1 or TRBD2 may fit D (6 bases each). Trimming pared 4 bases from V and 4 bases from J, leaving 18 bases between. This CDR3 is 16 amino acids long. The germline V gene has CDR1 LGHNA and CDR2 YSLEER.

The chain employs TRBV9 and TRBJ2-1; no clear D. The CDR3 has 14 amino acids. Trimming cost V 3 bases and J 5 bases, with 12 bases left between them. CDR1 and CDR2 (germline): SGDLS, YYNGEE. Here the CDR3 reads CASSGPPLDNEQFF. The CDR3 nucleotides read TGTGCCAGCAGCGGACCGCCTTTGGACAATGAGCAGTTCTTC.

J is TRBJ1-4 and V is TRBV27; D is unresolved. The length of the CDR3 is 14 residues. Trimming stripped 6 bases from V and 7 bases from J, with 15 bases between. Looked up from germline, CDR1 is MNHEY and CDR2 is SMNVEV (reference sequence). CDR3 residues: CASSTLTDPEKLFF. The CDR3 region has the DNA TGTGCCAGCAGCACACTAACAGACCCTGAAAAACTGTTTTTT.

The J gene is TRBJ1-4, the V gene TRBV6-6; weak D call: TRBD1 (5 bases). The CDR3 totals 15 residues. V was pared by 5 bases and J by 7 bases, with 17 bases between. Germline V gene sequence: CDR1 MNHNY, CDR2 SVGAGI (reference sequence). The CDR3 is CASSLGTDKLEKLFF. CDR3 nucleotides: TGTGCCAGCAGTCTAGGGACTGACAAGCTTGAAAAACTGTTTTTT.

The chain couples TRBV9 to TRBJ2-2, with no clear D. Trimming shortened V by 3 bases and J by 1 base, and 1 base separated the two germline ends. Germline V CDR1 and CDR2: SGDLS, YYNGEE. The CDR3 totals 12 residues. The CDR3 sequence: CASSENTGELFF. Here the CDR3 DNA reads TGTGCCAGCAGCGAGAACACCGGGGAGCTGTTTTTT.

This chain uses TRBV5-6 with TRBJ2-7, with TRBD2 as a possible D gene (6 bases). The V end lost 1 base, the J end lost 7 bases, and 15 bases lay between the germline ends. The germline V gene has CDR1 SGHDT and CDR2 YYEEEE. This CDR3 has 14 amino acids. CDR3 protein: CASSLSLALEEQYF. CDR3 nucleotide sequence: TGTGCCAGCAGCTTGAGTCTAGCGTTGGAAGAGCAGTACTTC.

The chain uses TRBV5-4 and TRBJ2-1; 11 nucleotides line up with TRBD1. V lost 4 bases to trimming and J lost 8 bases; unmatched junction nucleotides: 8. This CDR3 has 15 residues. Germline V gives CDR1 SGHNT, CDR2 YYREEE (reference sequence). CDR3 residues: CASSTGTGGLDEQFF. CDR3 bases: TGTGCCAGCAGCACCGGGACAGGGGGTTTGGATGAGCAGTTCTTC.

The gene calls are TRBV29-1 and TRBJ1-1, with D possibly matching TRBD1 (6 bases). The CDR3 totals 14 residues. Trimming stripped 4 bases from V and 3 bases from J, with 15 bases between. Germline CDR1 is SQVTM and CDR2 is ANQGSEA. CDR3 amino acids: CSVARGGRDTEAFF. The DNA for the CDR3 is TGCAGCGTTGCCCGCGGGGGCCGGGACACTGAAGCTTTCTTT.

This chain joins TRBV6-6 and TRBJ1-2; D might be TRBD1 (6 bases). Per germline, CDR1 MNHNY and CDR2 SVGAGI (reference sequence). This CDR3 is built from 15 residues. V lost 0 bases, J lost 5 bases, and 13 bases lay in between. CDR3 sequence: CASSYSIGGNYGYTF. CDR3 DNA sequence: TGTGCCAGCAGTTACTCGATCGGGGGCAATTATGGCTACACCTTC.